The 13 T cell receptor beta chains reported below all come from one sample, sequenced in a study of neurological immune-mediated disorders. Via MiXCR, TCRdb re-called the 5' RACE reads, giving one row per CDR3 protein. Here the sample spans fewer than 35,000 distinct CDR3 sequences, about 3.5% being singletons. The sequenced sample was PBMCs. These receptors originate from a woman aged 30 to 39 with multiple sclerosis.

This clonotype has ten or more counts. One base away lies a much larger clone, so this may be a sequencing read error. In DNA form, the CDR3 reads TGTGCCAGCAGTTTACCAGCGGGAGGGACATGGAATGAGCAGTTCTTC. Its translation: CASSLPAGGTWNEQFF. This sequence joins TRBV28 and TRBJ2-1; TRBD2 matches at 10 bases. Germline V gene lookup returns CDR1 MDHEN and CDR2 SYDVKM. CDR3 length equals 16 residues. With 2 bases clipped from V and 7 bases from J, the junction kept 8 bases outside the gene matches.

This clonotype was counted ten times or more. This chain connects TRBV20-1 to TRBJ2-1; TRBD2 matches at 13 bases. Germline V gene sequence: CDR1 DFQATT, CDR2 SNEGSKA (reference sequence). Unmatched junction bases numbered 9, after V lost 1 base and J lost 6 bases. This CDR3 is 17 amino acids long. CDR3 bases: TGCAGTGCTAGAGCCCTGACTAGCGGGAGGATTGCCAATGAGCAGTTCTTC. Its protein product is CSARALTSGRIANEQFF.

This clonotype has ten or more counts. This sequence joins TRBV20-1 and TRBJ2-7, with D hard to call. V was cut by 1 base and J by 0 bases, with 7 bases left in between. The germline V gene has CDR1 DFQATT and CDR2 SNEGSKA (reference sequence). The CDR3 runs 13 residues. The CDR3 sequence: CSARGKSSYEQYF. Here the CDR3 DNA reads TGCAGTGCTAGAGGGAAGAGCTCCTACGAGCAGTACTTC.

This clonotype was detected many times. V gene TRBV5-1 combines with J gene TRBJ2-6, with D tentatively TRBD1 or TRBD2 (5 bases each). The germline gives CDR1 SGHRS, CDR2 YFSETQ. This CDR3 contains 20 residues. The ends were cut back, 4 bases at V and 4 bases at J, with 27 bases in the middle. CDR3: CASSPSQSSVSGPGANVLTF. CDR3 bases: TGCGCCAGCAGCCCTTCCCAGTCAAGTGTCTCGGGGCCCGGGGCCAACGTCCTGACTTTC. Full variable domain (outside the CDR3, taken from reference TRBV5-1 and TRBJ2-6): KAGVTQTPRYLIKTRGQQVTLSCSPISGHRSVSWYQQTPGQGLQFLFEYFSETQRNKGNFPGRFSGRQFSNSRSEMNVSTLELGDSALYLCASSPSQSSVSGPGANVLTFGAGSRLTVL.

This clonotype was counted only a few times. With a much larger clone just one base away, this may be a read error. CDR3 residues: CSALERPKTQYF. The CDR3, as DNA: TGCAGTGCCCTGGAAAGGCCCAAGACCCAGTACTTC. The chain recombines TRBV20-1 with TRBJ2-5; D not certain. The V end was cut by 6 bases, the J end by 6 bases, with 14 bases between. The germline CDR1 and CDR2 sequences are DFQATT and SNEGSKA (reference sequence). CDR3 length: 12 amino acids.

This clonotype was recorded many times. The V and J genes are TRBV6-6 and TRBJ2-1, with D perhaps matching TRBD2 (6 bases). Germline values: CDR1 MNHNY, CDR2 SVGAGI (reference sequence). The CDR3 is 15 amino acids. Trimming took off 6 bases at V and 1 base at J, with 13 bases between the two ends. The CDR3 reads CASSYGSRSYNEQFF. The CDR3, as DNA: TGTGCCAGCAGCTACGGGAGTCGGTCCTACAATGAGCAGTTCTTC.

This clonotype occurred many times. The chain links TRBV2 to TRBJ1-1; 7 bases are a match to TRBD1. The CDR3 is made up of 12 amino acids. The V and J ends lost 5 bases and 4 bases, in that order; junction bases with no gene match: 1. Germline V gene lookup returns CDR1 SNHLY and CDR2 FYNNEI. For the CDR3, the DNA is TGTGCCAGCAGTAGGGGGCGCACTGAAGCTTTCTTT. Translating gives CASSRGRTEAFF.

This clonotype qualifies as medium-sized (0.01 to 0.1%). V usage is TRBV29-1 and J usage is TRBJ2-5; 7 nucleotides align to TRBD1. Germline CDR1 is SQVTM and CDR2 is ANQGSEA. The CDR3 totals 15 residues. J was trimmed by 5 bases and V by 7 bases; bases with no gene match: 16. The CDR3: CSAAGGLAFMETQYF. DNA for the CDR3: TGCAGCGCCGCAGGGGGTCTAGCTTTTATGGAGACCCAGTACTTC.

This clonotype has at least ten counts. The chain employs TRBV12-3 or TRBV12-4 and TRBJ2-2, with a possible D match to TRBD2 (6 bases). The ends were cut back, 7 bases at V and 2 bases at J, with 14 bases in the middle. This CDR3 is 15 amino acids long. The CDR3 region has the DNA TGTGCCAGCACCCCTGTGGGACTTAACACCGGGGAGCTGTTTTTT. Its translation: CASTPVGLNTGELFF.

This clonotype was observed a handful of times. One base away lies a much larger clone, so this may be a sequencing read error. V gene TRBV6-6 combines with J gene TRBJ1-5; 12 bases are a match to TRBD1. Germline trimming cut 2 bases from V and 10 bases from J; bases unmatched to any gene: 6. CDR1 and CDR2 from the germline V gene are MNHNY and SVGAGI (reference sequence). The CDR3 has 15 amino acids. CDR3 region: CASSYGDRGLHPQHF. Here the CDR3 DNA reads TGTGCCAGCAGTTACGGGGACAGGGGGCTTCATCCCCAGCATTTT.

Ten or more counts support this clonotype. The V gene is TRBV5-1, the J gene TRBJ1-2; 8 nucleotides agree with TRBD1. Germline V gives CDR1 SGHRS, CDR2 YFSETQ. This CDR3 is 17 amino acids long. The V and J ends lost 4 bases and 4 bases, in that order; junction bases with no gene match: 15. CDR3 in amino acids: CASSTGQGSGGSYGYTF. The CDR3 DNA reads TGCGCCAGCAGCACCGGACAGGGCTCCGGGGGGTCCTATGGCTACACCTTC.

This clonotype has at least ten counts. V is TRBV18 and J is TRBJ2-6; TRBD1 matches 10 bases. The junction had 7 bases not matched to a gene; V was cut back by 3 bases and J by 2 bases. The CDR3 length is 18 residues. The germline V gene has CDR1 KGHSH and CDR2 LQKENI. The CDR3 loop reads CASSPGGQGFPGANVLTF. CDR3 sequence (DNA): TGTGCCAGCTCACCCGGGGGACAGGGGTTCCCTGGGGCCAACGTCCTGACTTTC.

This clonotype was seen many times. This chain uses TRBV7-2 with TRBJ1-1; D uncertain. The V gene's germline CDR1 is SGHTA and CDR2 FQGNSA. The CDR3 extends over 13 amino acids. Between the trimmed V and J ends, which lost 5 bases and 8 bases, there was a span of 15 bases. The DNA of the CDR3 is TGTGCCAGCAGCATAATCCGCGCAGACGAAGCTTTCTTT. This encodes CASSIIRADEAFF.